This TCR beta chain was captured by sequencing in a study of OX40 agonist ivuxolimab in advanced cancers. Study-wide results and caveats: Some patients without response likewise showed low normalized clonal expansion.

Assay used: immunoSEQ multiplex PCR; TCRdb lists only in-frame clones, some missing. Of 25,000 to 35,000 clones listed, roughly 80% were seen once; the top ten hold 18%. This clone appeared once. Its antigen is unknown. V dropped 0 bases and J dropped 0 bases, with 12 bases sitting between them. The germline V gene has CDR1 SGHRS and CDR2 YFSETQ. CDR3 size: 16 residues. The specimen was CD4+ or CD8+ T cells sorted from blood, collected in a trial of the OX40 agonist ivuxolimab. The J gene is TRBJ1-2, the V gene TRBV5-1; tentative D call: TRBD1 (5 bases). The TCR sequence derives from an adult with an advanced solid tumor such as melanoma, head and neck, liver or kidney cancer. DNA of the CDR3: TGCGCCAGCAGCTTGGAATACAGGAGTTCTAACTATGGCTACACCTTC. It codes for CASSLEYRSSNYGYTF.